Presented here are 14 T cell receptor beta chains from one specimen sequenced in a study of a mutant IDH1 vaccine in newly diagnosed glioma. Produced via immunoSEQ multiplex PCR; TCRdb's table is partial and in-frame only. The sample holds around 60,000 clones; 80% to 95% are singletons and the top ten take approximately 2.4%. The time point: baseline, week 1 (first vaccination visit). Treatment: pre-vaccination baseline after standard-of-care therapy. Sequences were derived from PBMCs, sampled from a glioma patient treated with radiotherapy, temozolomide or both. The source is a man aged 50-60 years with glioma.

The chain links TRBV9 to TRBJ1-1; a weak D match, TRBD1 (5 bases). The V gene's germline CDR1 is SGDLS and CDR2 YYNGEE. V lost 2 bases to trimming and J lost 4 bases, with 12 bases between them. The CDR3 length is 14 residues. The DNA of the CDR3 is TGTGCCAGCAGCGTCTCCGGGACTCCCACTGAAGCTTTCTTT. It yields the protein CASSVSGTPTEAFF.

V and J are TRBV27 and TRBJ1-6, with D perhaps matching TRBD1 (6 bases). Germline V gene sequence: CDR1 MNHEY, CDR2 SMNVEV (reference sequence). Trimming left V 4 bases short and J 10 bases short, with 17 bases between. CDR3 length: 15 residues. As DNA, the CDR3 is TGTGCCAGCAGTTACGCGACAGGCACGGGCTCACCCCTCCACTTT. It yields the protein CASSYATGTGSPLHF.

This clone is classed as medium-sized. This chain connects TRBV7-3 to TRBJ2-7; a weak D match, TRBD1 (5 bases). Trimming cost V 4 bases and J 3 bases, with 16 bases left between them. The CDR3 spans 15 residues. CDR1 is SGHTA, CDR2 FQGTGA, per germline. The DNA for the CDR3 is TGTGCCAGCAGCTCCCAGGGTGGGGATCTCTACGAGCAGTACTTC. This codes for CASSSQGGDLYEQYF. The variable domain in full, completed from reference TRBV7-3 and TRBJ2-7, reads GAGVSQTPSNKVTEKGKYVELRCDPISGHTALYWYRQSLGQGPEFLIYFQGTGAADDSGLPNDRFFAVRPEGSVSTLKIQRTERGDSAVYLCASSSQGGDLYEQYFGPGTRLTVT.

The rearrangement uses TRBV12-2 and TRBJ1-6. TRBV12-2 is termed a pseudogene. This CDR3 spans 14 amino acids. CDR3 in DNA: TGTGCAAGTCGCTTAGCGCCGTTGGGATCACCCCTCCACTTT. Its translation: CASRLAPLGSPLHF.

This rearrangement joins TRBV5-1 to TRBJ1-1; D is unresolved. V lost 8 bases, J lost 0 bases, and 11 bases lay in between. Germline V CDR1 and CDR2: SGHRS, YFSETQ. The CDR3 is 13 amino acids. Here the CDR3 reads CASRAPMNTEAFF. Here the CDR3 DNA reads TGCGCCAGTAGGGCGCCCATGAACACTGAAGCTTTCTTT. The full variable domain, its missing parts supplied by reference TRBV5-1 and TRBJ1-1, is KAGVTQTPRYLIKTRGQQVTLSCSPISGHRSVSWYQQTPGQGLQFLFEYFSETQRNKGNFPGRFSGRQFSNSRSEMNVSTLELGDSALYLCASRAPMNTEAFFGQGTRLTVV.

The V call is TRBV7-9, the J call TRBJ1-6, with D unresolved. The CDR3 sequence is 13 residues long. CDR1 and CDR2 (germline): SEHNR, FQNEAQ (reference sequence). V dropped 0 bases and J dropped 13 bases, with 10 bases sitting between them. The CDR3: CASSLAREGPLHF. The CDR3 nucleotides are TGTGCCAGCAGCTTAGCTCGGGAGGGCCCCCTCCACTTT.

Here the CDR3 DNA reads TGCGCCAGCAGCCAAGTGGGGACTAGCGGGATACCCTTCTTC. Protein sequence: CASSQVGTSGIPFF. The rearrangement links TRBV4-1 to TRBJ2-1, with 13 bases matching TRBD2. Trimming removed 1 base from V and 16 bases from J; junction bases left unmatched: 7. Per germline, CDR1 MGHRA and CDR2 YSYEKL. The CDR3 has 14 residues.

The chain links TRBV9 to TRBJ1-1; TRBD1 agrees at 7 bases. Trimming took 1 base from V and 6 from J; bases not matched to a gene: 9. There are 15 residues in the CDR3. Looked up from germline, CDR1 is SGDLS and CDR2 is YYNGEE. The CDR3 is CASSVQGDEVAEAFF. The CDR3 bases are TGTGCCAGCAGCGTACAGGGGGACGAGGTTGCTGAAGCTTTCTTT.

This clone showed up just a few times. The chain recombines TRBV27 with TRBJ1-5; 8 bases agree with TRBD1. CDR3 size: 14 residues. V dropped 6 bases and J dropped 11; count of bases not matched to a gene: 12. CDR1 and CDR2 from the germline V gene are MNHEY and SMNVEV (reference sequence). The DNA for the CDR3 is TGTGCCAGCAGACCCGGGACAGGTAATGGGGCCCAGCATTTT. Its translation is CASRPGTGNGAQHF.

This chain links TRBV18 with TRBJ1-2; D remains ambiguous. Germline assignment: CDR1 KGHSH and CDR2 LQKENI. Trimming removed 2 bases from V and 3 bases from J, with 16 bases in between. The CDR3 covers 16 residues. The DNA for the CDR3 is TGTGCCAGCTCACCAGGTTTTCAGGAGATGGACTATGGCTACACCTTC. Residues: CASSPGFQEMDYGYTF.

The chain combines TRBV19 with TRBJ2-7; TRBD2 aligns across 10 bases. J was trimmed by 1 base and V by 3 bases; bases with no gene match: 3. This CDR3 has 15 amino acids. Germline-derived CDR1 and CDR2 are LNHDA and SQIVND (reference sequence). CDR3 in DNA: TGTGCCAGTAGTATCTCTAGCGGGAGTTCCTACGAGCAGTACTTC. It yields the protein CASSISSGSSYEQYF. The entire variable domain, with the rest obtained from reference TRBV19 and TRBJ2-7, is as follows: DGGITQSPKYLFRKEGQNVTLSCEQNLNHDAMYWYRQDPGQGLRLIYYSQIVNDFQKGDIAEGYSVSREKKESFPLTVTSAQKNPTAFYLCASSISSGSSYEQYFGPGTRLTVT.

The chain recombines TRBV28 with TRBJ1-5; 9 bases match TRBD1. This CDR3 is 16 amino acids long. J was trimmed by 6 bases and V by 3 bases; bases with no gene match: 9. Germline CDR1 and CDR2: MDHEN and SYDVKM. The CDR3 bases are TGTGCCAGCAGTTTCCGAAAACAGGGGGCGCGTCAGCCCCAGCATTTT. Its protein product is CASSFRKQGARQPQHF.

The CDR3 DNA sequence: TGTGCCAGCAGCTTATTGGGCGACATAACCTACGAGCAGTACTTC. It is translated as CASSLLGDITYEQYF. The chain recombines TRBV7-9 with TRBJ2-7; no definite D call. This CDR3 comprises 15 residues. The germline CDR1 and CDR2 sequences are SEHNR and FQNEAQ (reference sequence). With 2 bases removed from V and 2 bases from J, the gap between germline ends came to 13 bases. Based on the CDR3 plus reference TRBV7-9 and TRBJ2-7, the full variable domain is DTGVSQNPRHKITKRGQNVTFRCDPISEHNRLYWYRQTLGQGPEFLTYFQNEAQLEKSRLLSDRFSAERPKGSFSTLEIQRTEQGDSAMYLCASSLLGDITYEQYFGPGTRLTVT.

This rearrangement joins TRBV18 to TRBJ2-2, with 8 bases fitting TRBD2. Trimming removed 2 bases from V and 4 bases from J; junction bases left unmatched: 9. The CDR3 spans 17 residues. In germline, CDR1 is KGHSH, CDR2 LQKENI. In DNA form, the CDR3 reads TGTGCCAGCTCACCAAGGACGGGAGGGCAGAGCACCGGGGAGCTGTTTTTT. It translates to CASSPRTGGQSTGELFF.